The clone carrying this TCR beta chain was counted once. Germline-derived CDR1 and CDR2 are MDHEN and SYDVKM. CDR3 length equals 15 residues. Trimming stripped 2 bases from V and 7 bases from J, with 15 bases between. These data come from a study of blood T cell repertoires in COVID-19. About the research overall: Samples representing acute and convalescent COVID-19 were sourced from the United States, Italy and Spain. Sources were T cells, B-cell-depleted T cells, or PBMCs; the material itself was cDNA or gDNA.

In the original analysis: Amplification of reference gene primers provided the estimated nucleated cell counts. The table came from immunoSEQ multiplex PCR; TCRdb's copy has only in-frame clones and leaves some out. V and J calls and clone size are as listed in that table; D and trimming were resolved from the DNA. This table has around 100,000 clones, 85% appearing once. Sequenced sample: peripheral blood. This chain connects TRBV28 to TRBJ2-4; weak D call: TRBD2 (6 bases). The sequence was obtained from a man aged 50 to 59 with active or convalescent COVID-19. The CDR3 reads CASSLGGTAGNIQYF. CDR3 coding DNA: TGTGCCAGCAGTTTAGGGGGGACGGCGGGGAACATTCAGTACTTC.